The rows below give T cell receptor beta chains drawn from one sample of a study of memory CD4+ T cells and cytomegalovirus serostatus. The table came from immunoSEQ multiplex PCR; TCRdb's copy has only in-frame clones and leaves some out. The sample shows approximately 47,000 clones, around 80% of them seen only once. Sequencing was performed on memory CD4+ T cells from blood. The receptors come from an adult in good health and CMV-seronegative. Each CDR3 is given with its conserved first and last residue. Each record gives: CDR3 length, J gene, clone size, V gene, D gene, CDR3 DNA, CDR3 protein. A D gene is named only where the DNA matches it firmly. Rows give clone size only sometimes, using once, few, many, or a class for an expanded clone.

14	TRBJ1-2	-	TRBV30	-	TGTGCCTGGAGTGTAAGTGGCAGGGGCTATGGCTACACCTTC	CAWSVSGRGYGYTF
17	TRBJ2-5	-	TRBV28	-	TGTGCCAGCACCGCAGGGTTGAGTAGACAGTCCCAAGAGACCCAGTACTTC	CASTAGLSRQSQETQYF
15	TRBJ2-4	-	TRBV6-5	-	TGTGCCAGCAGAAACCCCTCAGGAGCCAAAAACATTCAGTACTTC	CASRNPSGAKNIQYF
16	TRBJ2-3	-	TRBV28	TRBD1	TGTGCCAGCAGTTTGAAATCCGGGACAGGCACAGATACGCAGTATTTT	CASSLKSGTGTDTQYF
16	TRBJ2-5	-	TRBV5-4	TRBD2	TGTGCCAGCAGTTCCCCCGAAAGCGGGAGGGGGGGGACCCAGTACTTC	CASSSPESGRGGTQYF
14	TRBJ1-1	once	TRBV5-1	-	TGCGCCAGCACCCCAGGAGGCCTGAACACTGAAGCTTTCTTT	CASTPGGLNTEAFF
12	TRBJ2-2	-	TRBV27	-	TGTGCCAGCAGTTTAATGCGCGGGGAGCTGTTTTTT	CASSLMRGELFF
14	TRBJ1-1	-	TRBV28	TRBD1	TGTGCCAGCAGCCCGATGACAGGGGCCCGTGAAGCTTTCTTT	CASSPMTGAREAFF
14	TRBJ2-7	once	TRBV30	-	TGTGCCTGGAAGGGCCGGGACGTCACCTACGAGCAGTACTTC	CAWKGRDVTYEQYF
19	TRBJ1-2	once	TRBV4-2	-	TGTGCCAGCAGCCAAGATCTGATGCGGTCGAAGGACCACGTGTATGGCTACACCTTC	CASSQDLMRSKDHVYGYTF
15	TRBJ2-7	-	TRBV25-1	-	TGTGCCAGCAGTGAAGTCGTGGCAGGACGCTACGAGCAGTACTTC	CASSEVVAGRYEQYF
17	TRBJ2-7	-	TRBV4-1	TRBD2	TGCGCCAGCAGCCAAGATTGGACTAGCGGGAGCTCCTACGAGCAGTACTTC	CASSQDWTSGSSYEQYF
11	TRBJ2-1	once	TRBV20-1	-	TGCAGTGCTAGGTTGTATATCGAGCAGTTCTTC	CSARLYIEQFF
14	TRBJ1-1	-	TRBV5-1	-	TGCGCCAGCCGCGGGGCCTCCTTGAACACTGAAGCTTTCTTT	CASRGASLNTEAFF
18	TRBJ2-1	-	TRBV7-8	-	TGTGCCAGCAGCTTAGGCCCCAACTTTGGGGGAATCGAGAATGAGCAGTTCTTC	CASSLGPNFGGIENEQFF
16	TRBJ2-3	-	TRBV10-3	TRBD2	TGTGCCATCAGTTCCGCGGCGGGGGTAAGCACAGATACGCAGTATTTT	CAISSAAGVSTDTQYF
15	TRBJ1-1	few	TRBV2	TRBD1	TGTGCCAGCAGTGGCCGGACAGGGGGAAACACTGAAGCTTTCTTT	CASSGRTGGNTEAFF
14	TRBJ1-2	-	TRBV7-9	-	TGTGCCAGCAGCTTAGGTGCAAGCCTACCCGGCTACACCTTC	CASSLGASLPGYTF
14	TRBJ1-5	-	TRBV6-5	-	TGTGCCACCGCGGGGGGCGATAGCAATCAGCCCCAGCATTTT	CATAGGDSNQPQHF
14	TRBJ1-2	-	TRBV19	-	TGTGCCAGTAGTTTTTCCGGGAAAAACTATGGCTACACCTTC	CASSFSGKNYGYTF
12	TRBJ1-2	-	TRBV10-2	-	TGCGCAACCCAAAGGGACTCCTATGGCTACACCTTC	CATQRDSYGYTF
16	TRBJ2-5	-	TRBV7-9	TRBD1	TGTGCCAGCAGTACACCCTGGACAGGGAACCAAGAGACCCAGTACTTC	CASSTPWTGNQETQYF
15	TRBJ1-5	-	TRBV6-1	TRBD1	TGTGCCAGCAGTTTTCGACAGGGTGGCAATCAGCCCCAGCATTTT	CASSFRQGGNQPQHF
15	TRBJ1-2	-	TRBV27	-	TGTGCCAGCAGTCTCGACGGCGCGGCTAACTATGGCTACACCTTC	CASSLDGAANYGYTF
12	TRBJ2-5	-	TRBV5-1	-	TGCGCCAGCAGCTTGGGAAGTGAGACCCAGTACTTC	CASSLGSETQYF
17	TRBJ1-6	-	TRBV6-4	TRBD1	TGTGCCAGCAGTCATACTCTAAAGACAGGGAGCAATTCACCCCTCCACTTT	CASSHTLKTGSNSPLHF
14	TRBJ1-2	-	TRBV9	-	TGTGCCAGCAGCGTAGAGGGGTACAGGGTGTCCTACACCTTC	CASSVEGYRVSYTF
14	TRBJ2-7	once	TRBV30	-	TGTGCCTGGTCAAACAGGGTGGTAGGCCACGAGCAGTACTTC	CAWSNRVVGHEQYF
18	TRBJ2-7	-	TRBV7-2	TRBD2	TGTGCCAGCAGCGCGGGACTAGCGGGGGGCCCCCCCTCCTACGAGCAGTACTTC	CASSAGLAGGPPSYEQYF
17	TRBJ1-5	-	TRBV27	-	TGTGCCAGCAGTTTACGACGGGCAGGGCGGGACAATCAGCCCCAGCATTTT	CASSLRRAGRDNQPQHF
14	TRBJ2-7	-	TRBV6-1	TRBD1	TGTGCCAGCAGTTCACAGGGGGCGATCTACGAGCAGTACTTC	CASSSQGAIYEQYF
13	TRBJ1-2	-	TRBV29-1	TRBD1	TGCAGCGTCGCAGGGGGCGCTAACTATGGCTACACCTTC	CSVAGGANYGYTF
16	TRBJ2-3	-	TRBV5-1	TRBD2	TGCGCCAGCAGCTCAGGGACTAGCGGAGCCGTCAATACGCAGTATTTT	CASSSGTSGAVNTQYF
16	TRBJ2-7	few	TRBV25-1	-	TGTGCCAGCAGTCCCCCCGCGACAGGCTCCTCCTACGAGCAGTACTTC	CASSPPATGSSYEQYF
13	TRBJ2-7	few	TRBV5-1	TRBD1	TGCGCCAGCAGCTGGGACAGGGGATACGAGCAGTACTTC	CASSWDRGYEQYF
15	TRBJ1-4	-	TRBV18	-	TGTGCCAGCTCAATAACCTGGGCTGATAATGAAAAACTGTTTTTT	CASSITWADNEKLFF
14	TRBJ1-1	-	TRBV30	-	TGTGCCTGGAGTGTCTTACGACAGCGCACTGAAGCTTTCTTT	CAWSVLRQRTEAFF
13	TRBJ2-7	-	TRBV30	TRBD2	TGTGCCTTAAGCGGGAGTCTCTACTACGAGCAGTACTTC	CALSGSLYYEQYF
14	TRBJ1-1	-	TRBV12-5	-	TGTGCTAGTGCCCCGCGGTGGGCCAACACTGAAGCTTTCTTT	CASAPRWANTEAFF
14	TRBJ2-7	-	TRBV19	-	TGTGCCAGTAGTACCGGACATTTATCCTACGAGCAGTACTTC	CASSTGHLSYEQYF
14	TRBJ1-2	-	TRBV6-5	-	TGTGCCAGCAGTAGGGCAGAGACTGGCTATGGCTACACCTTC	CASSRAETGYGYTF
16	TRBJ2-5	-	TRBV5-4	-	TGTGCCAGCTCTGGGTCGGGACTTGGACATCAAGAGACCCAGTACTTC	CASSGSGLGHQETQYF
14	TRBJ2-1	-	TRBV2	TRBD2	TGTGCCAGCAGTGGGGAGGGCCGATACAATGAGCAGTTCTTC	CASSGEGRYNEQFF